One sample yielded the 23 T cell receptor beta chains listed below, sequenced in a study of blood T cells in healthy people across ages. A second PCR of roughly 7 to 11 cycles used a sample-barcoded 5' primer and a J-beta primer mix. TCRdb reprocessed the 5' RACE reads via MiXCR and lists one record per CDR3 protein. The sample has roughly 680,000 distinct CDR3 sequences, 49% seen once. Sequencing was carried out using blood. The receptors originated from a woman aged 60-75 years in good health.

The chain employs TRBV7-3 and TRBJ2-1; 7 bases line up with TRBD2. CDR3 length equals 13 residues. Germline V gene lookup returns CDR1 SGHTA and CDR2 FQGTGA. V lost 5 bases and J lost 13; bases outside the gene matches: 11. CDR3 region: CASSVGTTGHQFF. The CDR3 DNA is TGTGCCAGCAGCGTAGGGACTACCGGTCACCAGTTCTTC.

The rearrangement links TRBV14 to TRBJ2-1; TRBD2 agrees at 7 bases. With 4 bases clipped from V and 6 bases from J, the junction kept 12 bases outside the gene matches. The CDR3 length is 16 residues. Germline V gives CDR1 SGHDN, CDR2 FVKESK. In nucleotides, the CDR3 is TGTGCCAGCAGCCGAAGAGATATAGCGGGCCGCAATGAGCAGTTCTTC. This gives the protein CASSRRDIAGRNEQFF.

The V gene is TRBV24-1, the J gene TRBJ2-5; TRBD2 aligns across 10 bases. The CDR3 totals 15 residues. After removal of 9 bases from V and 7 bases from J, the junction contained 13 bases not matched to a gene. The V gene's germline CDR1 is KGHDR and CDR2 SFDVKD. CDR3 sequence: CATAKGSGRMGTQYF. In DNA, the CDR3 is TGTGCCACCGCTAAGGGTAGCGGGAGGATGGGGACCCAGTACTTC.

The DNA for the CDR3 is TGTGCCAGCAGCCAAACGTCCGGGACAGGGTTTTACGAGCAGTACTTC. It yields the protein CASSQTSGTGFYEQYF. The V gene is TRBV14, the J gene TRBJ2-5; 9 positions agree with TRBD1. The J call is doubtful: the DNA matches TRBJ2-7 better. The CDR3 sequence is 16 residues long. Germline loops: CDR1 SGHDN, CDR2 FVKESK.

The V call is TRBV20-1, the J call TRBJ1-5, with D unclear. The V gene's germline CDR1 is DFQATT and CDR2 SNEGSKA (reference sequence). V gave up 4 bases and J gave up 0 bases, with 7 bases separating them. This CDR3 is built from 13 residues. CDR3: CSATDLSNQPQHF. CDR3 nucleotide sequence: TGCAGTGCTACAGACCTTAGCAATCAGCCCCAGCATTTT.

This clonotype was counted many times. This chain uses TRBV29-1 with TRBJ2-5, with 7 bases that match TRBD2. Germline V gene data show CDR1 as SQVTM and CDR2 as ANQGSEA. V lost 7 bases, J lost 5 bases, and 10 bases stayed unmatched. The CDR3 sequence is 13 residues long. CDR3 residues: CSGERAGSETQYF. For the CDR3, the DNA is TGCAGCGGGGAACGAGCGGGATCTGAGACCCAGTACTTC.

This chain uses TRBV28 with TRBJ2-4; 9 bases are shared with TRBD2. Germline values: CDR1 MDHEN, CDR2 SYDVKM. This CDR3 is built from 18 residues. Trimming at V came to 3 bases and at J to 2 bases, leaving 11 bases not matched to a gene. Here the CDR3 reads CASSFLVPGLASKNIQYF. The CDR3 DNA follows: TGTGCCAGCAGTTTCTTAGTTCCGGGACTAGCTTCCAAAAACATTCAGTACTTC.

This chain links TRBV28 with TRBJ2-7; no definite D call. The V end was cut by 6 bases, the J end by 1 base, with 7 bases between. CDR3 length: 12 residues. Germline values: CDR1 MDHEN, CDR2 SYDVKM. The CDR3 reads CASSGYSYEQYF. In DNA form, the CDR3 reads TGTGCCAGCAGCGGATATTCCTACGAGCAGTACTTC.

The table lists this clonotype with a few counts. This chain joins TRBV20-1 and TRBJ2-7, with D possibly TRBD1 on 5 matching bases. The germline CDR1 and CDR2 sequences are DFQATT and SNEGSKA (reference sequence). This CDR3 region has 14 residues. Trimming cost V 3 bases and J 3 bases, with 15 bases left between them. CDR3 loop: CSARPQGSFYEQYF. CDR3 bases: TGCAGTGCTAGGCCTCAGGGTTCTTTCTACGAGCAGTACTTC.

This clonotype has a handful of counts. The gene calls are TRBV29-1 and TRBJ2-3, with no clear D. V lost 2 bases and J lost 7, with 10 bases in between. CDR3 size: 12 residues. The germline V gene has CDR1 SQVTM and CDR2 ANQGSEA. CDR3 DNA: TGCAGCGTTGAAACCCTGGCCTATACGCAGTATTTT. Translating gives CSVETLAYTQYF.

This chain links TRBV29-1 with TRBJ2-5; 10 positions match TRBD1. Judging by the DNA end, TRBJ2-7 fits better; the J call may be wrong. The CDR3 has 13 amino acids. Germline V gene lookup returns CDR1 SQVTM and CDR2 ANQGSEA. The CDR3 DNA follows: TGCAGCGTTAGACAGGGGGCGGCCTACGAGCAGTACTTC. This sequence encodes CSVRQGAAYEQYF.

This clonotype showed up just a few times. The DNA of the CDR3 is TGCAGCGTTAGTTCGAGCTCCTACGAGCAGTACTTC. The encoded protein is CSVSSSSYEQYF. The chain joins TRBV29-1 to TRBJ2-7; no firm D call. This CDR3 has 12 residues. CDR1 and CDR2 (germline): SQVTM, ANQGSEA. The V gene lost 5 bases and the J gene lost 0 bases, with 8 bases spanning the gap.

The V call is TRBV4-2, the J call TRBJ2-1; 13 bases map to TRBD2. Germline CDR1 reads LGHNA; CDR2 reads YNFKEQ. V lost 4 bases to trimming and J lost 6 bases; unmatched junction nucleotides: 9. The CDR3 sequence is 17 residues long. The DNA for the CDR3 is TGTGCCAGCAGCCCACTCCAACTAGCGGGAGGGCCCAATGAGCAGTTCTTC. Translating gives CASSPLQLAGGPNEQFF.

This rearrangement joins TRBV5-1 to TRBJ1-2; 7 bases line up with TRBD1. Looked up from germline, CDR1 is SGHRS and CDR2 is YFSETQ. The CDR3 is made up of 15 amino acids. Unmatched junction bases numbered 5, after V lost 1 base and J lost 2 bases. The CDR3, as DNA: TGCGCCAGCAGCTTGACCGGGACAGACAACTATGGCTACACCTTC. This translates into CASSLTGTDNYGYTF.

The gene calls are TRBV6-2 or TRBV6-3 and TRBJ2-3; TRBD2 is a possible D gene (5 bases). Deletions cut 2 bases from V and 11 bases from J, with 11 bases between. The CDR3 covers 12 residues. The germline CDR1 and CDR2 sequences are MNHEY and SVGEGT. CDR3 DNA: TGTGCCAGCAGTTACCCGGGGAATAGGCAGTATTTT. It specifies CASSYPGNRQYF.

This clonotype is a singleton in its sample. V and J are TRBV5-8 and TRBJ2-1, with TRBD2 matching 12 bases. V lost 1 base, J lost 7 bases, and 6 bases stayed unmatched. The CDR3 contains 16 residues. Germline CDR1 is SGHTS and CDR2 is YDEGEE. The CDR3 sequence is CASSLPTSGSGNEQFF. CDR3 nucleotide sequence: TGTGCCAGCAGCTTGCCGACTAGCGGGAGTGGAAATGAGCAGTTCTTC. Supplemented by reference TRBV5-8 and TRBJ2-1, the full variable domain reads EAGVTQSPTHLIKTRGQQATLRCSPISGHTSVYWYQQALGLGLQFLLWYDEGEERNRGNFPPRFSGRQFPNYSSELNVNALELEDSALYLCASSLPTSGSGNEQFFGPGTRLTVL.

V and J are TRBV5-6 and TRBJ1-2; unclear D gene. V was clipped by 4 bases and J by 4 bases, with 14 bases between them. The CDR3 has 14 residues. Per germline, CDR1 SGHDT and CDR2 YYEEEE. The CDR3: CASSQTKSSYGYTF. The CDR3 coding sequence is TGTGCCAGCAGCCAGACGAAATCCAGCTATGGCTACACCTTC.

Here the CDR3 DNA reads TGTGCCAGCAGCAGGTCTTGGACAGGGTTCACCAATGAGCAGTTCTTC. Its protein is CASSRSWTGFTNEQFF. The chain has TRBV6-5 and TRBJ2-1; TRBD1 matches 8 bases. J gave up 6 bases and V 6 bases, and 13 bases lay outside the gene matches. Germline V lookup: CDR1 MNHEY, CDR2 SVGAGI. This CDR3 contains 16 residues.

As regards this clonotype: The junction differs from germline at one of its ends, possibly a read error. V and J are TRBV20-1 and TRBJ2-1, with 8 positions matching TRBD2. The CDR3 runs 16 residues. CDR1 DFQATT and CDR2 SNEGSKA come from the germline V gene (reference sequence). The CDR3, as DNA: TGCAGTGCTAGATTTTCCACTAGCGGCTCCTACAATGGGCAGTTCTTC. As protein: CSARFSTSGSYNGQFF.

The J gene is TRBJ2-5, the V gene TRBV10-3; TRBD1 matches 11 bases. Judging by the DNA end, TRBJ2-7 fits better; the J call may be wrong. The CDR3 has 13 residues. Germline CDR1 ENHRY, CDR2 SYGVKD. CDR3 sequence (DNA): TGTGCCATCAGTGGGGACAGGGGGAACGAGCAGTACTTC. The encoded protein is CAISGDRGNEQYF.

The rearrangement joins TRBV25-1 to TRBJ2-7, with D possibly TRBD2 on 6 matching bases. The last part of the DNA fits TRBJ2-5 better; the J call may be wrong. Germline CDR1 and CDR2: MGHDK and SYGVNS. This CDR3 comprises 19 residues. The DNA of the CDR3 is TGTGCCAGCAGTGAATTCGGTCGCGGGAAGGCGGGACGCCAAGAGACCCAGTACTTC. This gives the protein CASSEFGRGKAGRQETQYF.

This rearrangement joins TRBV7-3 to TRBJ2-7, with 11 bases identical to TRBD1. With V trimmed by 0 bases and J by 3 bases, 4 bases remained unmatched. CDR1 is SGHTA and CDR2 is FQGTGA in the germline V gene. This CDR3 has 16 amino acids. CDR3 sequence: CASSLTGDRGNYEQYF. The CDR3 bases are TGTGCCAGCAGCTTAACCGGGGACAGGGGGAACTACGAGCAGTACTTC.

This rearrangement joins TRBV4-3 to TRBJ2-3; D not resolved. Trimming shortened V by 0 bases and J by 5 bases, and 0 bases separated the two germline ends. The CDR3 runs 11 residues. Germline values: CDR1 LGHNA, CDR2 YSLEER. DNA for the CDR3: TGCGCCAGCAGCCAAGAAGATACGCAGTATTTT. This sequence encodes CASSQEDTQYF.